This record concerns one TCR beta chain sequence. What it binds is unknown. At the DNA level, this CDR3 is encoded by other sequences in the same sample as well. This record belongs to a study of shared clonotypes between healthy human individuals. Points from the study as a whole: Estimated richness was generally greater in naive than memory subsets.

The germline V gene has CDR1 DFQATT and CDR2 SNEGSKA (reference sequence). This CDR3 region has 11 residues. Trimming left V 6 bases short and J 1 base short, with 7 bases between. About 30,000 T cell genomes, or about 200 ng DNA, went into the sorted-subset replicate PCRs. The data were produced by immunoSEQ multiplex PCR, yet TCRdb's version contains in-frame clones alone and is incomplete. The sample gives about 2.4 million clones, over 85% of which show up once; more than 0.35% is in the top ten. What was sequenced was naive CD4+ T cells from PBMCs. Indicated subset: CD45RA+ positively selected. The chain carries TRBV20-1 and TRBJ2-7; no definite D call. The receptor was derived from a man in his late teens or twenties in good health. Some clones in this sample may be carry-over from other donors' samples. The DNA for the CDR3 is TGCAGTGCAGAAAGATCCTACGAGCAGTACTTC. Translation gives CSAERSYEQYF.